Sequencing of this T cell receptor (beta chain) was carried out in a study of T cell repertoires in cytomegalovirus infection. Study-level background: Public signatures in TCR beta pointed to CMV infection and matching HLA type. General study results and limits: Across the ex vivo response, the dominant clonotypes were HLA-C-restricted CMV-specific TCR beta clonotypes. There were carriers of CMV plus the relevant HLA, and cumulative public TCR beta family frequency identified them.

Trimming shortened V by 4 bases and J by 4 bases, and 13 bases separated the two germline ends. The CDR3 covers 13 residues. CDR1 is SQVTM, CDR2 ANQGSEA, per germline. This clonotype was recorded at least ten times. The antigen remains unidentified. TCRdb re-called the reads through MiXCR, storing one row per CDR3 protein. The repertoire includes around 230,000 distinct CDR3 sequences, 6.5% of them detected once, and roughly 6% sits in the top ten. The rearrangement joins TRBV29-1 to TRBJ2-5; D possibly matches TRBD1 or TRBD2 (5 bases each). This clonotype was obtained from a human donor in good health (CMV status not recorded). Some clones in this sample may be carry-over from other donors' samples. Sequencing was done on a sample of PBMCs. CDR3 sequence: CSVVTGPAETQYF. CDR3 sequence (DNA): TGCAGCGTTGTTACGGGGCCGGCAGAGACCCAGTACTTC. Complete variable domain (other parts from reference TRBV29-1 and TRBJ2-5): SAVISQKPSRDICQRGTSLTIQCQVDSQVTMMFWYRQQPGQSLTLIATANQGSEATYESGFVIDKFPISRPNLTFSTLTVSNMSPEDSSIYLCSVVTGPAETQYFGPGTRLLVL.